This entry lists 7 T cell receptor beta chains sequenced from one sample in a study of blood T cell repertoires in COVID-19 (TCRdb year 2020). The protocol used for the library was the immunoSEQ multiplex PCR assay. This immuneACCESS table, as held by TCRdb, lists in-frame sequences with V and J called but not all clones. Of the missing ones, under half trace to an unresolved V gene in checked studies; the others have no known cause. For this sample there are hundreds of thousands of clones; roughly nine tenths appear just once. Clones ranked in the top ten supply less than 1.2% of the sample. Sequenced: PBMCs or T cells enriched from blood (not recorded which). Every receptor here comes from a man between 18 and 35 years old who had recovered from COVID-19.

The chain recombines TRBV5-1 with TRBJ2-4; TRBD2 matches at 10 bases. This CDR3 spans 16 amino acids. Per germline, CDR1 SGHRS and CDR2 YFSETQ. The V gene end was trimmed by 0 bases and the J gene end by 6 bases; junction bases not matched to a gene: 6. CDR3 protein: CASSLEAGGIGNIQYF. The CDR3 coding sequence is TGCGCCAGCAGCTTGGAAGCGGGGGGGATCGGAAACATTCAGTACTTC.

The V and J genes are TRBV3-1 (or the pseudogene TRBV3-2) and TRBJ2-1; D gene unclear. The CDR3 has 13 amino acids. V shed 3 bases and J shed 7 bases, with 10 bases lying between them. Per the germline V gene, CDR1 is LGHDT and CDR2 is YNNKEL (reference sequence). The CDR3 protein is CASSQRQANEQFF. CDR3 sequence (DNA): TGTGCCAGCAGCCAGCGGCAAGCTAATGAGCAGTTCTTC.

The rearrangement uses TRBV9 and TRBJ2-1, with 7 bases identical to TRBD2. Germline CDR1 reads SGDLS; CDR2 reads YYNGEE. V lost 3 bases, J lost 8 bases, and 8 bases stayed unmatched. This CDR3 is built from 14 residues. CDR3: CASSADGTTDEQFF. The CDR3 region has the DNA TGTGCCAGCAGCGCGGACGGGACTACTGATGAGCAGTTCTTC.

This rearrangement joins TRBV7-2 to TRBJ2-1, with 10 bases lining up with TRBD2. The germline V gene encodes CDR1 SGHTA and CDR2 FQGNSA. V lost 1 base and J lost 15; bases outside the gene matches: 6. CDR3 size: 13 residues. CDR3 bases: TGTGCCAGCAGCTTAGACCCTAGCGGGAGTATGTTCTTC. Protein sequence: CASSLDPSGSMFF.

The V and J genes are TRBV19 and TRBJ1-6; D not resolved. V was trimmed by 4 bases and J by 0 bases, leaving 13 bases between them. The length of the CDR3 is 17 residues. Per the germline V gene, CDR1 is LNHDA and CDR2 is SQIVND (reference sequence). The DNA of the CDR3 is TGTGCCAGTAGTAAGCTCATCGGGAACTCCTATAATTCACCCCTCCACTTT. This codes for CASSKLIGNSYNSPLHF.

The rearrangement uses TRBV27 and TRBJ1-2; TRBD1 matches 8 bases. J gave up 7 bases and V 10 bases, and 8 bases lay outside the gene matches. The CDR3 loop spans 12 amino acids. The germline gives CDR1 MNHEY, CDR2 SMNVEV (reference sequence). The CDR3 loop is CATRTGSGGYTF. In DNA, the CDR3 is TGTGCCACCCGGACAGGGTCGGGTGGCTACACCTTC.

The gene calls are TRBV19 and TRBJ2-1; D is perhaps TRBD2 (6 bases). The germline V gene encodes CDR1 LNHDA and CDR2 SQIVND (reference sequence). Trimming stripped 6 bases from V and 0 bases from J, with 12 bases between. The CDR3 is 15 residues long. CDR3 DNA sequence: TGTGCCAGTAGGTCCGCGGGGACCTCCTACAATGAGCAGTTCTTC. It encodes CASRSAGTSYNEQFF.